Listed here is a single T cell receptor (beta chain). Its antigen is unknown. A much larger clone lies one base from this, so it may be a read error. Per the germline V gene, SGHRS is the CDR1 and YFSETQ is the CDR2. Taken from cysteine to phenylalanine, the CDR3 has 15 residues. Only the CDR3 region is kept as DNA, spanning 45 bases read in frame from base 1. Receptors were amplified or captured by multiplex PCR. The data were produced on an Illumina HiSeq 4000. CDR3 regions were amplified by Arm-PCR with iRepertoire HTBI primers to construct TCR beta libraries. Gel purification was performed on PCR products prior to sequencing. The study's own analysis went as follows. Gene usage analysis of CDR3 amino acid clonotypes relied on the roughly 60 TRBV and more than twelve TRBJ segments identified across samples. Filtered high-quality paired reads were merged into contigs using COPE and FqMerger. BLAST was used to align contigs to IMGT TRBV, TRBD and TRBJ reference genes, and CDR3 was defined according to IMGT. Any clonotype with a frequency above 0.1% was counted as a highly expanded clone. Shannon entropy served as the measure of repertoire diversity, while the Gini coefficient captured V-J evenness. Clonotypes shared by more than one individual were considered public. The raw public reads went through TCRdb reprocessing: fastp at Q25, MiXCR clone calling, in-frame beta chains kept. Rows with a matching CDR3 protein are joined into one entry that keeps the most common DNA and genes. For this entry, the V and J calls and clone size follow TCRdb and not the study's own pipeline. The sample has over 350,000 distinct CDR3 sequences on record, 11% to 15% of them singletons. The top ten clones comprise roughly a sixth of the sample.

The meaning of the sample's time point label: newly diagnosed GD, antithyroid drugs for less than 3 months. For both TCR sequencing and RNA sequencing, RNA was extracted from PBMCs in TRIzol. The diagnosis of Graves' disease was made according to American Thyroid Association guidelines. Patients were recruited from an endocrinology department in Xi'an, China. Each patient gave around 9.2 milliliters of peripheral blood, collected in an EDTA anticoagulant tube. Ficoll Paque Plus density gradient separation was used to isolate PBMCs, and no further T cell sorting was performed. An Agilent 2100 Bioanalyzer and agarose gel were used to assess RNA quality, and a NanoDrop 2000 was used to measure RNA concentration. This entry is derived from a study of regulatory T cells in long-lasting Graves disease (dated by TCRdb to 2020 to 2023). Regarding the study in general: In the newly diagnosed Graves' disease group, patients had been taking antithyroid drugs for less than 3 months. Patients with persistent Graves' disease were compared with patients with newly diagnosed Graves' disease using TCR sequencing and RNA sequencing of peripheral blood. The study took place in China and was registered as a clinical trial. A total of roughly 33 samples underwent TCR sequencing: 13 from persistent and some 20 from newly diagnosed Graves' disease patients.

Beyond this particular receptor, the publication reports: Compared with newly diagnosed patients, persistent Graves' disease patients had lower TCR Shannon entropy and fewer highly expanded clones, which suggests clonal expansion. Persistent patients shared more public clonotypes among themselves (more than 2,500) than newly diagnosed patients did (about 900). The small sample size was acknowledged by the authors as a limitation that may reduce accuracy. Only peripheral blood was studied, because thyroid tissue, the primary lesion, was inaccessible. TRBV28, TRBJ1-2 and TRBJ2-5 were preferentially used in persistent disease, while TRBV20-1 and TRBJ2-1 were favored in newly diagnosed disease. Only the TCR beta chain was sequenced and analyzed.

These data were also filed under a second study, of T cells in Graves' hyperthyroidism and ophthalmopathy. According to the second study: Graves' hyperthyroidism was defined as stable when no progression to ophthalmopathy occurred over 18 months of follow-up. The hyperthyroidism patients were between 18 and 65 years old and newly diagnosed, with a disease duration of less than 2 months. Exclusion was applied to patients with uncontrolled infections, other autoimmune diseases, pregnancy or lactation. Clinical symptoms, serum thyroxine and TRAb, thyroid ultrasound, and orbital computed tomography formed the basis for the diagnoses. The TCR CDR3 was subjected to a first round of RT-PCR using the HTBI primer set and the Qiagen OneStep RT-PCR kit. Blood samples also contained most of the expanded thyroid clonotypes (frequency above 0.001), which suggests that blood repertoires may reflect thyroid immune responses. A 13 V-J signature model separated ophthalmopathy from stable hyperthyroidism, with about 90% sensitivity and about 81% specificity in cross-validation and 80%/75% in testing. In validation, the model predicted progression to ophthalmopathy with approximately 69% sensitivity and approximately 78% specificity, a median of about 6.7 months before onset. A discovery cohort of about 95 patients, 43 with Graves' ophthalmopathy and approximately 55 with stable Graves' hyperthyroidism, was used to find distinguishing TCR V-J signatures. An independent validation cohort of fewer than 20 hyperthyroidism patients and about 15 patients who later progressed to ophthalmopathy tested prospective prediction of ophthalmopathy. The 100 or so discovery patients were randomly split 7:3 into training and test sets. In roughly six Graves' hyperthyroidism patients, the study also compared T-cell repertoires from thyroid tissue with T-cell repertoires from blood. After blood sampling, hyperthyroidism patients were treated with methimazole at a starting dose of 30 mg daily, and ophthalmopathy patients were treated with high-dose intravenous methylprednisolone. A second multiplex PCR round built the libraries, followed by size selection and purification. Libraries were sequenced paired-end with 100 bp reads on an Illumina HiSeq2000. SOAPnuke was used to process the raw data, throwing out any read that contained adapters or uncalled bases, had a mean Phred below 15, or lacked an exact constant-primer or identifier match. High-quality paired reads were merged using COPE v1.2.5, and each unique nucleotide sequence was defined as a clonotype. MiTCR v1.1 was used to align clonotypes to the IMGT TRBV, TRBD and TRBJ reference segments. The analysis was restricted to V-J combinations with a frequency above 0.0001, which together covered about 99% of the repertoires. The TCS score was defined as the ratio of F50 (clonal expansion) to E x V (chaos), calculated using BLOSUM62-based TCRdist between CDR3 peptides within each V-J. Welch's t-statistics and random forest reduced 500 to 550 V-J features to 13, which were used in a naive Bayes classifier (R e1071). No statistical method was used to fix the sample size in advance, and group allocation was not hidden from the investigators. The paper reports TCR Vbeta CDR3 sequencing of 130 to 150 peripheral blood samples: around 45 ophthalmopathy, some 80 hyperthyroidism and 17 progressor patients.

This clonotype was obtained from a woman aged 50 to 65 with Graves disease. Donor details come from another sample of the same person, matched by shared clones. Sequences were derived from peripheral blood mononuclear cells (PBMCs), sampled at new diagnosis, from a patient treated with antithyroid drugs. The sequence joins TRBV5-1 to TRBJ1-2, and 9 junction bases match TRBD1. The encoded CDR3 is CASSLGPGQGYGHTF. The bases are TGCGCCAGCAGCTTAGGCCCGGGACAGGGATATGGCCACACCTTC.